The 8 T cell receptor beta chains below were found in one sample sequenced in a study of cytomegalovirus exposure and HLA in healthy donors. Researchers ran the PCR with 60 Vbeta and 13 Jbeta primers. Here immunoSEQ multiplex PCR was the method, and the copy in TCRdb shows in-frame clones only, minus some. The repertoire holds about 200,000 clones, with about four fifths as singletons. Sequencing was done on a sample of PBMCs. Receptors were obtained from a young woman in good health and CMV-seropositive.

V gene TRBV4-1 combines with J gene TRBJ2-2; D is perhaps TRBD2 (6 bases). V lost 4 bases and J lost 4, with 13 bases in between. CDR3 size: 15 residues. Germline-derived CDR1 and CDR2 are MGHRA and YSYEKL. DNA of the CDR3: TGCGCCAGCAGCCCCGAGTGGCGGGGCACCGGGGAGCTGTTTTTT. This gives the protein CASSPEWRGTGELFF.

The genes are TRBV25-1 and TRBJ2-1; the match to TRBD2 covers 9 bases. The CDR3 consists of 15 residues. The germline V gene encodes CDR1 MGHDK and CDR2 SYGVNS. The trim removed 3 bases at V and 4 bases at J, leaving 4 bases unmatched. In DNA, the CDR3 is TGTGCCAGCAGTGACAGCGGGAGGAATTACAATGAGCAGTTCTTC. Protein sequence: CASSDSGRNYNEQFF.

The chain recombines TRBV13 with TRBJ2-3; perhaps TRBD2 as D (6 bases). V dropped 1 base and J dropped 7 bases, with 18 bases sitting between them. Germline V CDR1 and CDR2: PRHDT, FYEKMQ (reference sequence). The CDR3 is made up of 16 amino acids. CDR3 nucleotides: TGTGCCAGCAGCTTAGCCCGAGGCGGGAAGGCAAATACGCAGTATTTT. Its translation: CASSLARGGKANTQYF.

This rearrangement joins TRBV19 to TRBJ2-7; possibly TRBD2 for D (6 bases). The germline V gene has CDR1 LNHDA and CDR2 SQIVND (reference sequence). V was trimmed by 5 bases and J by 0 bases, leaving 14 bases between them. This CDR3 comprises 15 residues. The CDR3 DNA is TGTGCCAGTAGTGTCTTCGGGGGTCCCTCCTACGAGCAGTACTTC. Translated: CASSVFGGPSYEQYF.

This chain links TRBV4-1 with TRBJ2-2; a weak D match, TRBD2 (6 bases). V was pared by 1 base and J by 4 bases, with 16 bases between. The CDR3 has 17 amino acids. CDR1 and CDR2 from the germline V gene are MGHRA and YSYEKL. The CDR3 loop is CASSQVPPAGITGELFF. The CDR3 nucleotides read TGCGCCAGCAGCCAAGTCCCCCCGGCGGGAATCACCGGGGAGCTGTTTTTT.

The sample holds one count of this clone. The J gene is TRBJ2-5, the V gene TRBV7-2, with TRBD2 as a possible D gene (5 bases). This CDR3 has 15 amino acids. V lost 2 bases and J 5 bases, leaving 15 bases between the germline ends. CDR1 and CDR2 (germline): SGHTA, FQGNSA. CDR3 in amino acids: CASSLSTRRLETQYF. The CDR3 bases are TGTGCCAGCAGCTTAAGTACTAGACGTCTTGAGACCCAGTACTTC.

This clone was recorded a few times. This chain uses TRBV11-2 with TRBJ1-2, with D tentatively TRBD1 (6 bases). This CDR3 has 15 residues. From germline, CDR1 is SGHAT and CDR2 FQNNGV. Trimming pared 5 bases from V and 3 bases from J, leaving 16 bases between. CDR3 region: CASSPFPQGDYGYTF. CDR3 sequence (DNA): TGTGCCAGCAGCCCGTTCCCACAGGGCGACTATGGCTACACCTTC.

Regarding this clone: Additional DNA sequences in this sample encode the identical CDR3. This CDR3 is CASSLGQGGYEQYF. Here the CDR3 DNA reads TGTGCCAGCAGCTTGGGACAGGGGGGCTACGAGCAGTACTTC. The rearrangement uses TRBV11-2 and TRBJ2-7; 11 nucleotides line up with TRBD1. The junction had 1 base not matched to a gene; V was cut back by 3 bases and J by 3 bases. The CDR3 is made up of 14 amino acids. In germline, CDR1 is SGHAT, CDR2 FQNNGV.